The 32 T cell receptor beta chains reported below all come from one sample, sequenced in a study of blood T cell repertoires in COVID-19. Sequencing was performed with immunoSEQ multiplex PCR; in TCRdb, only in-frame clones are kept and a portion is missing. Of around 58,000 clones listed, around four fifths were seen once; the top ten hold roughly 5.7%. Sequencing was done on a sample of peripheral blood. The source of these receptors is a human donor in a cohort sampled during active COVID-19.

The rearrangement links TRBV3-1 (or the pseudogene TRBV3-2) to TRBJ1-1; D is undetermined. Germline assignment: CDR1 LGHDT and CDR2 YNNKEL (reference sequence). The CDR3 is made up of 14 amino acids. Trimming shortened V by 1 base and J by 1 base, and 7 bases separated the two germline ends. CDR3 coding DNA: TGTGCCAGCAGCCAAGCCTACAGGAACACTGAAGCTTTCTTT. It translates to CASSQAYRNTEAFF.

This clone appeared a few times. CDR3 amino acids: CASSYGGELGEKLFF. CDR3 coding DNA: TGTGCCAGCAGTTACGGGGGGGAGCTTGGTGAAAAACTGTTTTTT. The rearrangement joins TRBV6-6 to TRBJ1-4; TRBD1 is a possible D gene (5 bases). CDR1 and CDR2 (germline): MNHNY, SVGAGI (reference sequence). The V end was cut by 2 bases, the J end by 7 bases, with 14 bases between. This CDR3 region has 15 residues.

This clone turned up a few times. The chain couples TRBV7-6 to TRBJ1-2; TRBD1 matches at 8 bases. CDR3 size: 14 residues. V was pared by 4 bases and J by 4 bases, with 5 bases of the junction left unmatched. Germline V lookup: CDR1 SGHVS, CDR2 FNYEAQ. The CDR3 nucleotides are TGTGCCAGCAGCTCGAAACAGGGGGGCTATGGCTACACCTTC. It is translated as CASSSKQGGYGYTF.

V usage is TRBV6-2 or TRBV6-3 and J usage is TRBJ2-7, with D perhaps TRBD1 (5 bases). The CDR3 runs to 15 residues. V was cut by 2 bases and J by 3 bases, with 14 bases left in between. Germline V CDR1 and CDR2: MNHEY, SVGEGT. Here the CDR3 reads CASSYRQTQHYEQYF. The CDR3 DNA sequence: TGTGCCAGCAGTTACCGACAGACACAACACTACGAGCAGTACTTC.

The rearrangement joins TRBV19 to TRBJ2-2; no clear D gene. V lost 3 bases and J 0 bases, leaving 8 bases between the germline ends. Looked up from germline, CDR1 is LNHDA and CDR2 is SQIVND (reference sequence). The CDR3 totals 15 residues. The CDR3 DNA is TGTGCCAGTAGTATCACCGGTACGAACACCGGGGAGCTGTTTTTT. This translates into CASSITGTNTGELFF.

This chain connects TRBV19 to TRBJ2-1, with a possible D match to TRBD1 (6 bases). V gave up 5 bases and J gave up 4 bases, with 6 bases separating them. Germline CDR1 LNHDA, CDR2 SQIVND (reference sequence). This CDR3 contains 12 residues. The CDR3 protein is CASSQGYNEQFF. As DNA, the CDR3 is TGTGCCAGTAGTCAGGGGTACAATGAGCAGTTCTTC.

Comments on this clone: Relative to the germline gene, one junction end is altered; a read error may explain this. Different DNA sequences within this sample yield the same CDR3. V gene TRBV5-1 combines with J gene TRBJ1-4, with a tentative D call TRBD1 (6 bases). Per the germline V gene, CDR1 is SGHRS and CDR2 is YFSETQ. The CDR3 length is 13 residues. CDR3 sequence: CASRGQNNEKLFF. Here the CDR3 DNA reads TGCGCCAGCAGAGGACAGAATAATGAAAAACTATTTTTT.

Comments on this clone: A read error may account for a junction end that differs from germline. The chain carries TRBV6-1 and TRBJ2-7, with D possibly being TRBD2 (6 bases). The germline CDR1 and CDR2 sequences are MNHNS and SASEGT. The CDR3 loop spans 15 amino acids. The CDR3 here is CASIEAVGTGGEQYF. CDR3 sequence (DNA): TGTGCCAGCATTGAAGCCGTCGGGACTGGTGGGGAGCAGTACTTC.

V is TRBV5-1 and J is TRBJ1-4, with 8 nucleotides matching TRBD1. V lost 7 bases to trimming and J lost 0 bases; unmatched junction nucleotides: 5. The V gene's germline CDR1 is SGHRS and CDR2 YFSETQ. The CDR3 contains 15 residues. The CDR3 DNA is TGCGCCAGCCGACAGGGGTCCACAACTAATGAAAAACTGTTTTTT. This gives the protein CASRQGSTTNEKLFF.

The chain employs TRBV7-2 and TRBJ2-5; 12 nucleotides match TRBD2. Germline V gene lookup returns CDR1 SGHTA and CDR2 FQGNSA. V dropped 4 bases and J dropped 5; count of bases not matched to a gene: 8. This CDR3 comprises 16 residues. CDR3 nucleotides: TGTGCCAGCAGCTCTAGCGGGGGGGCCATTCCGGAGACCCAGTACTTC. Its translation is CASSSSGGAIPETQYF. The whole variable domain, filled in from reference TRBV7-2 and TRBJ2-5, reads GAGVSQSPSNKVTEKGKDVELRCDPISGHTALYWYRQSLGQGLEFLIYFQGNSAPDKSGLPSDRFSAERTGGSVSTLTIQRTQQEDSAVYLCASSSSGGAIPETQYFGPGTRLLVL.

The chain's CDR3 is CASSAGGTEAFF. CDR3 in DNA: TGTGCCAGCAGTGCAGGTGGCACTGAAGCTTTCTTT. The chain couples TRBV25-1 to TRBJ1-1, with no clear D. Looked up from germline, CDR1 is MGHDK and CDR2 is SYGVNS. The ends were cut back, 4 bases at V and 4 bases at J, with 7 bases in the middle. This CDR3 spans 12 amino acids.

The rearrangement uses TRBV7-2 and TRBJ2-1; 7 nucleotides agree with TRBD2. Germline trimming cut 3 bases from V and 5 bases from J; bases unmatched to any gene: 7. The CDR3 is 15 residues long. Germline assignment: CDR1 SGHTA and CDR2 FQGNSA. DNA for the CDR3: TGTGCCAGCAGCTTCCGGCGGGGGAACCACAATGAGCAGTTCTTC. Translated, it gives CASSFRRGNHNEQFF.

The chain recombines TRBV14 with TRBJ1-2; 10 positions agree with TRBD1. V gave up 6 bases and J gave up 4 bases; unmatched junction bases: 11. Germline V gene sequence: CDR1 SGHDN, CDR2 FVKESK. The length of the CDR3 is 16 residues. The CDR3 reads CASSPGTGVYPYGYTF. The DNA of the CDR3 is TGTGCCAGCAGTCCCGGGACAGGGGTTTACCCCTATGGCTACACCTTC.

In this sample, this clone turned up once. V usage is TRBV19 and J usage is TRBJ2-2, with D tentatively TRBD1 (6 bases). The CDR3 runs to 15 residues. V dropped 7 bases and J dropped 5 bases, with 17 bases sitting between them. Germline V gives CDR1 LNHDA, CDR2 SQIVND (reference sequence). CDR3 amino acids: CASIQGTTRTGELFF. CDR3 DNA: TGTGCCAGTATCCAGGGGACGACTCGGACCGGGGAGCTGTTTTTT.

This chain joins TRBV5-1 and TRBJ1-1; no clear D. V shed 4 bases and J shed 0 bases, with 10 bases lying between them. The CDR3 has 14 amino acids. The germline V gene encodes CDR1 SGHRS and CDR2 YFSETQ. The CDR3 protein is CASSGTVMNTEAFF. The CDR3 region has the DNA TGCGCCAGCAGCGGAACAGTGATGAACACTGAAGCTTTCTTT.

The CDR3, as DNA: TGTGCCAGCAGCGTAGCGGCTAGCCATAACAATGAGCAGTTCTTC. It is translated as CASSVAASHNNEQFF. This rearrangement joins TRBV9 to TRBJ2-1, with D tentatively TRBD2 (5 bases). The CDR3 is made up of 15 amino acids. Trimming cost V 0 bases and J 5 bases, with 12 bases left between them. The germline V gene encodes CDR1 SGDLS and CDR2 YYNGEE.

The gene calls are TRBV19 and TRBJ1-5, with 7 positions matching TRBD1. This CDR3 has 18 residues. Germline CDR1 and CDR2: LNHDA and SQIVND (reference sequence). The V segment lost 7 bases and the J segment 5 bases; nucleotides outside the gene matches: 20. As DNA, the CDR3 is TGTGCCAGTATAGGACCGAGACAGGGATCTTCCTACCATCAGCCCCAGCATTTT. Its protein product is CASIGPRQGSSYHQPQHF.

The chain has TRBV27 and TRBJ2-7, with a tentative D call TRBD1 (5 bases). The CDR3 is 13 amino acids. CDR1 MNHEY and CDR2 SMNVEV come from the germline V gene (reference sequence). V was clipped by 9 bases and J by 0 bases, with 12 bases between them. This chain's CDR3 is CASRQINSYEQYF. The CDR3 DNA is TGTGCCAGTAGACAGATCAACTCCTACGAGCAGTACTTC.

The chain links TRBV9 to TRBJ1-3; possibly TRBD1 for D (5 bases). The CDR3 covers 15 residues. The ends were cut back, 0 bases at V and 5 bases at J, with 12 bases in the middle. From germline, CDR1 is SGDLS and CDR2 YYNGEE. The CDR3 DNA is TGTGCCAGCAGCGTAGATGGGGCGGGAAGAAACACCATATATTTT. Translated: CASSVDGAGRNTIYF.

V and J are TRBV7-9 and TRBJ2-5, with 7 positions matching TRBD2. Per germline, CDR1 SEHNR and CDR2 FQNEAQ (reference sequence). The ends lost 1 base at V and 5 bases at J; junction bases unmatched: 4. The CDR3 length is 14 residues. CDR3 amino acids: CASSLGLGGETQYF. The CDR3, as DNA: TGTGCCAGCAGCTTAGGCCTCGGGGGGGAGACCCAGTACTTC.

The V and J genes are TRBV9 and TRBJ2-1; TRBD1 agrees at 7 bases. V was pared by 4 bases and J by 1 base, with 8 bases of the junction left unmatched. Germline V lookup: CDR1 SGDLS, CDR2 YYNGEE. The CDR3 consists of 16 residues. Here the CDR3 DNA reads TGTGCCAGCAGCCCCCTTAGGACAGGATCCTACAATGAGCAGTTCTTC. As protein: CASSPLRTGSYNEQFF.

The chain joins TRBV6-5 to TRBJ2-5, with 8 bases that match TRBD2. This CDR3 contains 14 residues. Germline V gene sequence: CDR1 MNHEY, CDR2 SVGAGI. V trimming: 7 bases; J trimming: 2 bases; junction bases outside the gene matches: 6. DNA for the CDR3: TGTGCCAGCACCTCGGGACTAGGACAAGAGACCCAGTACTTC. Translating it yields CASTSGLGQETQYF.

V gene TRBV3-1 (or the pseudogene TRBV3-2) combines with J gene TRBJ2-3, with D maybe TRBD2 (6 bases). Trimming left V 4 bases short and J 1 base short, with 15 bases between. The length of the CDR3 is 16 residues. Germline V CDR1 and CDR2: LGHDT, YNNKEL (reference sequence). The CDR3 nucleotides read TGTGCCAGCAGCCTCGGGCGGGGTTCCCGCACAGATACGCAGTATTTT. It is translated as CASSLGRGSRTDTQYF.

The J gene is TRBJ2-3, the V gene TRBV7-2; possibly TRBD1 for D (5 bases). The germline CDR1 and CDR2 sequences are SGHTA and FQGNSA. The CDR3 length is 15 residues. V was pared by 1 base and J by 6 bases, with 14 bases between. The CDR3 coding sequence is TGTGCCAGCAGCTTAGAAGGGGTCCGAGTGGATACGCAGTATTTT. Translating gives CASSLEGVRVDTQYF.

The CDR3 region has the DNA TGTGCCAGCAGGGGACAGGGGCAAGCTAACTATGGCTACACCTTC. Its protein is CASRGQGQANYGYTF. The chain couples TRBV27 to TRBJ1-2; 10 nucleotides align to TRBD1. The CDR3 consists of 15 residues. Germline-derived CDR1 and CDR2 are MNHEY and SMNVEV (reference sequence). Trimming at V came to 6 bases and at J to 0 bases, leaving 4 bases not matched to a gene.

The V call is TRBV19, the J call TRBJ1-2, with TRBD1 matching 9 bases. Germline values: CDR1 LNHDA, CDR2 SQIVND (reference sequence). J was trimmed by 8 bases and V by 4 bases; bases with no gene match: 11. This CDR3 comprises 15 residues. The DNA of the CDR3 is TGTGCCAGTAGTACCCTGGACAGGGGATTGAACGGCTACACCTTC. Amino acids: CASSTLDRGLNGYTF.

The V and J genes are TRBV30 and TRBJ1-2; 8 positions match TRBD1. This CDR3 contains 11 residues. The germline V gene has CDR1 GTSNPN and CDR2 SVGIG (reference sequence). The V gene end was trimmed by 5 bases and the J gene end by 10 bases; junction bases not matched to a gene: 6. The CDR3 DNA follows: TGTGCCTGGGCCGGGACAGGCCACTACACCTTC. Its protein is CAWAGTGHYTF.

V is TRBV3-1 (or the pseudogene TRBV3-2) and J is TRBJ1-1; 8 positions match TRBD1. Germline V gene lookup returns CDR1 LGHDT and CDR2 YNNKEL (reference sequence). V gave up 3 bases and J gave up 1 base; unmatched junction bases: 4. The CDR3 has 15 amino acids. The CDR3 nucleotides read TGTGCCAGCAGCCAGAGACAGGGGAAGAACACTGAAGCTTTCTTT. This sequence encodes CASSQRQGKNTEAFF.

The chain combines TRBV7-8 with TRBJ2-7, with D possibly TRBD1 on 6 matching bases. This CDR3 is 12 amino acids long. The germline gives CDR1 SGHVS, CDR2 FQNEAQ. Trimming shortened V by 6 bases and J by 3 bases, and 9 bases separated the two germline ends. CDR3 DNA: TGTGCCAGCAGTCGGGACATCTACGAGCAGTACTTC. Translation: CASSRDIYEQYF.

The chain carries TRBV6-5 and TRBJ2-3, with 9 positions matching TRBD1. The CDR3 consists of 15 residues. V was clipped by 2 bases and J by 5 bases; unmatched bases: 5. Germline V gives CDR1 MNHEY, CDR2 SVGAGI. The CDR3 DNA follows: TGTGCCAGCAGTTACGGGACAGGGTGGGGAGATACGCAGTATTTT. The encoded protein is CASSYGTGWGDTQYF.

The chain employs TRBV7-9 and TRBJ1-6, with 9 bases that match TRBD1. The ends lost 5 bases at V and 3 bases at J; junction bases unmatched: 5. The CDR3 contains 16 residues. Looked up from germline, CDR1 is SEHNR and CDR2 is FQNEAQ (reference sequence). The chain's CDR3 is CASSLGQGFYNSPLHF. CDR3 nucleotide sequence: TGTGCCAGCAGCCTTGGACAGGGGTTCTATAATTCACCCCTCCACTTT.

V is TRBV27 and J is TRBJ2-5, with D possibly TRBD1 on 6 matching bases. There are 14 residues in the CDR3. Trimming cost V 0 bases and J 1 base, with 6 bases left between them. Germline loops: CDR1 MNHEY, CDR2 SMNVEV (reference sequence). The CDR3 DNA reads as TGTGCCAGCAGTTTATCGGGGGCCCAAGAGACCCAGTACTTC. As protein: CASSLSGAQETQYF.